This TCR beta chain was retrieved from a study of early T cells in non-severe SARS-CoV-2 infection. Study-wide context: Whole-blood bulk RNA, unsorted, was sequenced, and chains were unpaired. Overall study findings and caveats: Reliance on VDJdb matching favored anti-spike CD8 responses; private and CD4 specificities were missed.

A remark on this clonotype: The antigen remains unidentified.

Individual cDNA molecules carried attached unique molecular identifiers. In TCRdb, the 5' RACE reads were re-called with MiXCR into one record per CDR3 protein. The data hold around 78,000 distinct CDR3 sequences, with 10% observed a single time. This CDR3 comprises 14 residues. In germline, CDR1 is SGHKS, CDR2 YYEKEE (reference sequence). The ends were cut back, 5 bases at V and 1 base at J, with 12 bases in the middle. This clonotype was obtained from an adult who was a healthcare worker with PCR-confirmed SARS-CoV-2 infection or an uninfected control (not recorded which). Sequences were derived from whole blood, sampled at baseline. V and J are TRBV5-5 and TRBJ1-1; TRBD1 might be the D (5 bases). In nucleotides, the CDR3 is TGTGCCAGCAGTACCGACAGACCGAACACTGAAGCTTTCTTT. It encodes CASSTDRPNTEAFF.